These T cell receptor beta chains were read from a single sample in a study of cytomegalovirus exposure and HLA in healthy donors. Repertoires were generated with immunoSEQ multiplex PCR, while TCRdb's copy carries only in-frame clones and drops some. The profile shows fewer than 200,000 clones, roughly 76% of them singletons. Sequencing was carried out using PBMCs. All receptors derive from a woman aged 18-35 years in good health and CMV-seropositive. Each CDR3 is given with its conserved first and last residue. The order of the fields is D gene, V gene, clone size, J gene, CDR3 protein, CDR3 DNA. A D gene is named only where the DNA matches it firmly. A clone size is listed for some rows: how often the clone was seen (once, few, many), or a class if it is expanded.

TRBD2	TRBV10-1	.	TRBJ2-3	CASSAGGGDTQYF	TGCGCCAGCAGTGCGGGGGGGGGAGATACGCAGTATTTT
TRBD1	TRBV29-1	.	TRBJ2-5	CSVQGTEIQETQYF	TGCAGCGTTCAGGGGACAGAAATCCAAGAGACCCAGTACTTC
.	TRBV7-9	.	TRBJ2-7	CSSSLTSYEQYF	TGTTCCAGCAGCCTAACTTCCTACGAGCAGTACTTC
.	TRBV6-5	.	TRBJ2-3	CASSYSTILTDTQYF	TGTGCCAGCAGTTACTCGACTATACTCACAGATACGCAGTATTTT
.	TRBV4-3	few	TRBJ1-1	CASSQKRGQMNTEAFF	TGCGCCAGCAGCCAAAAGAGGGGACAAATGAACACTGAAGCTTTCTTT
.	TRBV5-4	.	TRBJ2-5	CASSFTGLVQETQYF	TGTGCCAGCAGCTTTACCGGACTCGTACAAGAGACCCAGTACTTC
.	TRBV28	.	TRBJ1-1	CASREEDRGAFF	TGTGCCAGCAGGGAAGAGGACAGAGGGGCTTTCTTT
.	TRBV30	.	TRBJ2-7	CAWRERDFPYEQYF	TGTGCCTGGAGGGAGAGGGATTTCCCCTACGAGCAGTACTTC
TRBD1	TRBV7-2	.	TRBJ2-2	CASSSTGANTGELFF	TGTGCCAGCAGCTCGACAGGGGCGAACACCGGGGAGCTGTTTTTT
TRBD2	TRBV6-1	.	TRBJ2-1	CASSDPRRGLATNEQFF	TGTGCCAGCAGTGACCCAAGACGGGGACTAGCTACCAATGAGCAGTTCTTC
.	TRBV4-2	few	TRBJ1-1	CASSQELRVRAEAFF	TGTGCCAGCAGCCAAGAGCTCAGGGTCCGGGCTGAAGCTTTCTTT
.	TRBV4-1	once	TRBJ2-5	CASSQVFTDQETQYF	TGCGCCAGCAGCCAAGTTTTCACTGATCAAGAGACCCAGTACTTC
.	TRBV11-2	.	TRBJ2-3	CASSLGTFRTDTQYF	TGTGCCAGCAGCTTAGGGACTTTTCGCACAGATACGCAGTATTTT
.	TRBV7-8	few	TRBJ2-7	CASRESGSEQYF	TGTGCCAGCAGAGAGTCGGGGTCCGAGCAGTACTTC
.	TRBV7-9	.	TRBJ1-2	CASSGASYGYTF	TGTGCCAGCAGCGGGGCAAGCTATGGCTACACCTTC
TRBD1	TRBV2	.	TRBJ2-1	CASRMDRGNEQFF	TGTGCCAGCAGGATGGACAGGGGCAATGAGCAGTTCTTC
.	TRBV7-6	.	TRBJ2-1	CASSLSVGGNEQFF	TGTGCCAGCAGCTTATCAGTGGGGGGCAATGAGCAGTTCTTC
.	TRBV27	.	TRBJ1-2	CASAQELGGNGYTF	TGTGCCAGCGCTCAGGAGTTGGGAGGGAATGGCTACACCTTC
.	TRBV4-2	once	TRBJ1-3	CASSQVVSGNTIYF	TGTGCCAGCAGCCAAGTAGTCTCTGGAAACACCATATATTTT
.	TRBV5-1	few	TRBJ1-2	CASSLEPSGGLNYGYTF	TGCGCCAGCAGCTTGGAGCCTTCGGGAGGACTTAACTATGGCTACACCTTC
.	TRBV7-9	.	TRBJ1-2	CASSLGAGDGYTF	TGTGCCAGCAGCTTAGGTGCAGGGGATGGCTACACCTTC
TRBD2	TRBV4-1	once	TRBJ2-7	CASSHKHSGGVPSYEQYF	TGCGCCAGCAGCCACAAGCATAGCGGGGGGGTGCCCTCCTACGAGCAGTACTTC
.	TRBV14	once	TRBJ2-3	CASSQPAGAAVGDTQYF	TGTGCCAGCAGCCAACCGGCAGGGGCGGCAGTCGGAGATACGCAGTATTTT
TRBD2	TRBV10-1	.	TRBJ2-1	CASSDSRTSGGNEQFF	TGCGCCAGCAGTGATAGCCGGACTAGCGGGGGTAATGAGCAGTTCTTC
TRBD1	TRBV4-3	.	TRBJ1-2	CASSHAGTGYGYTF	TGCGCCAGCAGCCATGCCGGGACAGGGTATGGCTACACCTTC
.	TRBV6-5	.	TRBJ2-7	CASSYSRGTYEQYF	TGTGCCAGCAGTTACAGTCGGGGGACCTACGAGCAGTACTTC
.	TRBV19	.	TRBJ1-1	CASSIGGEGTEAFF	TGTGCCAGTAGTATCGGGGGAGAGGGCACTGAAGCTTTCTTT
.	TRBV7-9	.	TRBJ1-6	CASSLSGDSYNSPLHF	TGTGCCAGCAGCTTATCAGGGGATAGCTATAATTCACCCCTCCACTTT
TRBD1	TRBV28	.	TRBJ1-2	CATIIGGGVGYTF	TGTGCCACCATTATAGGGGGCGGGGTCGGCTACACCTTC
TRBD1	TRBV28	.	TRBJ2-3	CASTPGTGSYRVDTQYF	TGTGCCAGCACCCCGGGGACAGGGAGTTATCGCGTAGATACGCAGTATTTT
TRBD1	TRBV7-2	.	TRBJ1-1	CASSLLQGFGVIAEAFF	TGTGCCAGCAGCTTATTACAGGGGTTTGGTGTTATAGCGGAAGCTTTCTTT
TRBD2	TRBV5-1	once	TRBJ2-7	CASSPTVVGAGGEQYF	TGCGCCAGCAGCCCCACTGTCGTGGGGGCGGGGGGCGAGCAGTACTTC
TRBD1	TRBV2	.	TRBJ2-7	CASTGTGPYEQYF	TGTGCCAGCACCGGGACAGGGCCATACGAGCAGTACTTC
.	TRBV27	.	TRBJ1-2	CASRLTGNYGYTF	TGTGCCAGCAGACTGACAGGAAACTATGGCTACACCTTC
.	TRBV27	.	TRBJ1-2	CASRSTGSYGYTF	TGTGCCAGCAGGTCGACAGGTTCCTATGGCTACACCTTC
.	TRBV19	.	TRBJ1-2	CASSVAWQNYGYTF	TGTGCCAGTAGTGTCGCTTGGCAGAACTATGGCTACACCTTC
TRBD1	TRBV7-9	.	TRBJ1-2	CASSPPGQGDGYTF	TGTGCCAGCAGCCCTCCGGGACAGGGGGATGGCTACACCTTC
.	TRBV11-3	.	TRBJ2-7	CASSLDPSDEQYF	TGTGCCAGCAGCCTAGACCCGTCCGACGAGCAGTACTTC
.	TRBV19	.	TRBJ1-1	CASNWGDTEAFF	TGTGCCAGTAACTGGGGGGACACTGAAGCTTTCTTT
.	TRBV14	.	TRBJ1-1	CASSQDYTEAFF	TGTGCCAGCAGCCAAGACTATACTGAAGCTTTCTTT
TRBD2	TRBV27	.	TRBJ2-2	CASSRAGTSGGAGELFF	TGTGCCAGCAGTAGAGCCGGGACTAGCGGGGGGGCCGGGGAGCTGTTTTTT
.	TRBV7-8	few	TRBJ2-3	CASRDRGLLSTDTQYF	TGTGCCAGCAGGGATCGGGGACTCCTCAGCACAGATACGCAGTATTTT
TRBD2	TRBV6-4	.	TRBJ2-2	CASSSTSGGENTGELFF	TGTGCCAGCAGTTCGACTAGCGGGGGGGAGAACACCGGGGAGCTGTTTTTT
TRBD2	TRBV14	.	TRBJ2-3	CASSRRLAPDTQYF	TGTGCCAGCAGCCGACGACTAGCGCCAGATACGCAGTATTTT
TRBD2	TRBV5-5	.	TRBJ2-1	CASSWLAGGPYNEQFF	TGTGCCAGCAGCTGGCTAGCGGGGGGGCCGTACAATGAGCAGTTCTTC
TRBD1	TRBV18	once	TRBJ2-7	CASSPDRAVYEQYF	TGTGCCAGCTCACCAGACAGGGCGGTTTACGAGCAGTACTTC
.	TRBV28	.	TRBJ2-3	CASSLTGRVGTDTQYF	TGTGCCAGCAGTTTGACAGGCAGGGTAGGGACAGATACGCAGTATTTT